This TCR beta chain was recovered during a study of OX40 agonist ivuxolimab in advanced cancers. Regarding the research as a whole: Ivuxolimab, which targeted the costimulatory receptor OX40 (CD134), was an agonistic, fully human IgG2 monoclonal antibody. The paper reports the monotherapy dose-escalation portion (N ≈ 50 patients) of the phase I ivuxolimab trial. Of the approximately 50 patients in dose escalation, 19 had hepatocellular carcinoma, some 15 had melanoma, 9 had renal cell carcinoma and 9 had head and neck cancer. Partial responses occurred in three dose-escalation patients: two with cutaneous melanoma and one with hepatocellular carcinoma. Peripheral TCRbeta sequencing was intended to test whether TCR sequence diversity was altered and clonal T-cell expansion was caused by ivuxolimab. In the dose-escalation cohort, 82.7% of patients were male, and the mean age was approximately 64 years, with a range of 23 to 79. Intravenous ivuxolimab was administered to patients every 2 weeks at six dose levels: 0.01, 0.1, 0.3, 1.5, 3 and 10 mg/kg. Prior anti-PD-1, anti-PD-L1 or anti-CTLA-4 therapy was permitted, and checkpoint inhibitors had been received by more than 35% of dose-escalation patients.

Regarding this clone: Its antigen has not been determined. No clone much larger than this one lies a single base away; base qualities are absent.

The trial excluded patients who had a history of autoimmune disease or were on systemic immunosuppression. Peripheral blood for TCR sequencing was drawn from every dose cohort at baseline, at cycle 4 day 1 and at cycle 7 day 1. Samples came from an open-label, multicenter, first-in-human phase I dose-escalation trial of ivuxolimab. Adults with locally advanced or metastatic head and neck squamous cell, hepatocellular, melanoma or renal cell carcinoma were enrolled in the trial. Before TCR sequencing, CD4+ and CD8+ T cells were separately sorted from peripheral blood. Genomic DNA was isolated from the sorted cells so that the TCRbeta CDR3 region could be sequenced. TCRbeta CDR3 regions were sequenced using the immunoSEQ Assay. TCRdb took over this immuneACCESS table, retaining in-frame rearrangements with V and J assigned. Such tables are incomplete; in checked studies, under half of the missing clones stem from an unresolved V gene, and the remainder is unexplained. The sample table holds some 50,000 clones, of which over 75% were seen once. The top ten clones comprise 0.69% of the sample.

General findings and caveats noted by the study authors: In partial responders in the 0.1-3.0 mg/kg groups, normalized peripheral clonal expansion was found to be among the lowest, especially among CD8+ T cells. After ivuxolimab, more expanded clones were found on average in CD8+ T cells than in CD4+ T cells. Low levels of normalized T-cell clonal expansion were also seen in some patients who did not respond. Antigen specificity was not determined for the clonally expanded peripheral T cells. At doses from 0.1 to 3.0 mg/kg, clonal expansion was seen in both CD4+ and CD8+ blood T cells between baseline and week 6.

Compared with germline, V lacks 3 bases and J lacks 5 bases; bases without a gene match: 9. The germline V gene gives CDR1 as SNHLY and CDR2 as FYNNEI. The CDR3 runs 16 residues from the cysteine to the phenylalanine. Just CDR3 DNA is preserved here, 48 bases in frame from base 1. The material sequenced was CD4+ or CD8+ T cells sorted from blood, taken in a trial of the OX40 agonist ivuxolimab. This receptor chain uses TRBV2 and TRBJ2-1, with 8 junctional bases fitting TRBD2. The TCR originated in an adult with an advanced solid tumor such as melanoma, head and neck, liver or kidney cancer. The DNA is TGTGCCAGCAGTGAGAGGGGACTAGTGGCCAACAATGAGCAGTTCTTC. It is translated as CASSERGLVANNEQFF.